Described below is a single T cell receptor (beta chain) sequence and its context. Its specificity is not known. This specimen comes from a study of T cell responses to AZD1222 COVID-19 vaccine. Clones were read by immunoSEQ multiplex PCR, and TCRdb kept only the in-frame ones, dropping some. In the table there are tens of thousands of clones, about 92% of which are singletons. Study-wide results and caveats: Baseline testing showed seropositivity in only six or seven AZD1222 recipients.

V lost 4 bases and J lost 8, with 14 bases in between. The germline V gene encodes CDR1 MDHEN and CDR2 SYDVKM. The CDR3 extends over 13 amino acids. The specimen comprised peripheral blood, sampled on day 0 of AZD1222 vaccination. This TCR was recovered from an adult in good health. This sequence joins TRBV28 and TRBJ1-2, with a tentative D call TRBD1 (6 bases). CDR3 sequence: CASSSSGANGYTF. In DNA form, the CDR3 reads TGTGCCAGCAGTTCCTCGGGGGCCAACGGCTACACCTTC.